These 25 T cell receptor beta chains were all obtained from the same sample, sequenced in a study of T cell responses to AZD1222 COVID-19 vaccine. Assay used: immunoSEQ multiplex PCR; TCRdb lists only in-frame clones, some missing. The sample lists 90,000 to 120,000 clones; approximately 89% were seen once. The input for sequencing was peripheral blood, taken on day 0 of AZD1222 vaccination. The receptors shown here come from an adult in good health.

The CDR3 region is CASRGETQYF. CDR3 bases: TGTGCCAGCCGTGGAGAGACCCAGTACTTC. The chain carries TRBV28 and TRBJ2-5; D gene unclear. V gave up 8 bases and J gave up 4 bases, with 5 bases separating them. Germline loops: CDR1 MDHEN, CDR2 SYDVKM. The CDR3 sequence is 10 residues long.

The rearrangement uses TRBV5-1 and TRBJ2-5; 10 positions match TRBD1. The CDR3 consists of 14 residues. J gave up 2 bases and V 3 bases, and 1 base lay outside the gene matches. Germline CDR1 is SGHRS and CDR2 is YFSETQ. CDR3 bases: TGCGCCAGCAGCTGGACAGGGGGGCAAGAGACCCAGTACTTC. It is translated as CASSWTGGQETQYF.

The V gene is TRBV18, the J gene TRBJ2-7; D is uncertain. CDR1 and CDR2 (germline): KGHSH, LQKENI. Between the trimmed V and J ends, which lost 3 bases and 0 bases, there was a span of 15 bases. The CDR3 sequence is 16 residues long. In DNA, the CDR3 is TGTGCCAGCTCACCTTACCTCTGGGCTGGCTCCTACGAGCAGTACTTC. Encoded protein: CASSPYLWAGSYEQYF.

The CDR3 nucleotides read TGCGCCAGCAGCCAAGAAGGGGGGAAGAACACCGGGGAGCTGTTTTTT. Its translation is CASSQEGGKNTGELFF. The chain employs TRBV4-3 and TRBJ2-2; D is tentatively TRBD1 or TRBD2 (6 bases each). Trimming left V 0 bases short and J 1 base short, with 9 bases between. The CDR3 totals 16 residues. From germline, CDR1 is LGHNA and CDR2 YSLEER.

The chain carries TRBV7-2 and TRBJ2-3, with D possibly being TRBD1 (6 bases). The CDR3 extends over 14 amino acids. Germline loops: CDR1 SGHTA, CDR2 FQGNSA. The ends were cut back, 5 bases at V and 4 bases at J, with 13 bases in the middle. In DNA form, the CDR3 reads TGTGCCAGCAGCCTCCGACAGGCATCAGATACGCAGTATTTT. This translates into CASSLRQASDTQYF.

The rearrangement uses TRBV11-2 and TRBJ2-7; 8 bases are shared with TRBD1. CDR1 and CDR2 from the germline V gene are SGHAT and FQNNGV. This CDR3 spans 16 amino acids. The V gene end was trimmed by 2 bases and the J gene end by 2 bases; junction bases not matched to a gene: 8. CDR3 coding DNA: TGTGCCAGCAGCTTACGGTTCGACAGGGGAGCCTACGAGCAGTACTTC. Protein product: CASSLRFDRGAYEQYF.

The rearrangement uses TRBV7-2 and TRBJ2-3, with D possibly TRBD2 on 5 matching bases. This CDR3 has 12 amino acids. Per germline, CDR1 SGHTA and CDR2 FQGNSA. With 3 bases removed from V and 5 bases from J, the gap between germline ends came to 6 bases. The CDR3 coding sequence is TGTGCCAGCAGCTTCGGGAAAGATACGCAGTATTTT. This sequence encodes CASSFGKDTQYF.

The chain has TRBV3-1 (or the pseudogene TRBV3-2) and TRBJ2-7, with 7 positions matching TRBD1. V lost 1 base to trimming and J lost 6 bases; unmatched junction nucleotides: 6. The CDR3 spans 14 residues. Germline V gene sequence: CDR1 LGHDT, CDR2 YNNKEL (reference sequence). The CDR3 DNA is TGTGCCAGCAGCCAAGGCTACAGGGGTAGCGAGCAGTACTTC. It yields the protein CASSQGYRGSEQYF.

The chain combines TRBV5-4 with TRBJ2-5; tentative D call: TRBD2 (7 bases). The CDR3 is made up of 14 amino acids. The germline V and J ends were trimmed by 0 bases and 4 bases, with 10 bases remaining between them. The V gene's germline CDR1 is SGHNT and CDR2 YYREEE (reference sequence). The CDR3 DNA reads as TGTGCCAGCAGCTTGGGGGGGGGCGTAGAGACCCAGTACTTC. Protein product: CASSLGGGVETQYF.

The table lists this clone with a count of one. The chain uses TRBV2 and TRBJ2-5; tentatively, D is TRBD2 (6 bases). Looked up from germline, CDR1 is SNHLY and CDR2 is FYNNEI. This CDR3 has 15 amino acids. V lost 7 bases to trimming and J lost 0 bases, with 15 bases between them. The CDR3 DNA reads as TGTGCCAGCACAGGAGGGGTTCGGCACCAAGAGACCCAGTACTTC. Its protein product is CASTGGVRHQETQYF.

This rearrangement joins TRBV9 to TRBJ2-1; TRBD2 aligns across 7 bases. After removal of 1 base from V and 6 bases from J, the junction contained 4 bases not matched to a gene. The germline gives CDR1 SGDLS, CDR2 YYNGEE. The CDR3 length is 14 residues. The CDR3 sequence is CASSVQAGVNEQFF. The DNA for the CDR3 is TGTGCCAGCAGCGTACAGGCGGGGGTCAATGAGCAGTTCTTC.

This rearrangement joins TRBV21-1 to TRBJ2-2; the D call of TRBD2 is as the table states it, not checked on the DNA. TRBV21-1 is a listed pseudogene. There are 17 residues in the CDR3. The CDR3 spells CASSNWTFYPDTGELFF. The CDR3 region has the DNA TGTGCCAGCAGCAACTGGACTTTTTACCCCGATACCGGGGAGCTGTTTTTT.

This clone was detected only once. The V call is TRBV30, the J call TRBJ1-1; weak D call: TRBD1 (5 bases). This CDR3 spans 15 amino acids. The V and J ends lost 0 bases and 5 bases respectively, with 16 bases between them. Looked up from germline, CDR1 is GTSNPN and CDR2 is SVGIG (reference sequence). The CDR3 loop reads CAWSVQRGNPTEAFF. CDR3 DNA: TGTGCCTGGAGTGTACAGAGGGGCAATCCGACTGAAGCTTTCTTT.

Notes on this clone: The junction differs from germline at one of its ends, possibly a read error. The V gene is TRBV5-1, the J gene TRBJ2-7; D unclear. The CDR3 length is 11 residues. Germline V gene sequence: CDR1 SGHRS, CDR2 YFSETQ. The CDR3 DNA reads TGCGCCAGCAGCCAAGGGAACGTCGTGGACTTC. Its protein is CASSQGNVVDF. Full variable domain (outside the CDR3, taken from reference TRBV5-1 and TRBJ2-7): KAGVTQTPRYLIKTRGQQVTLSCSPISGHRSVSWYQQTPGQGLQFLFEYFSETQRNKGNFPGRFSGRQFSNSRSEMNVSTLELGDSALYLCASSQGNVVDFGPGTRLTVT.

This chain connects TRBV12-3 or TRBV12-4 to TRBJ2-5, with D possibly being TRBD1 (5 bases). The CDR3 has 13 amino acids. Trimming shortened V by 1 base and J by 3 bases, and 6 bases separated the two germline ends. The CDR3 reads CASSLGQKETQYF. The DNA of the CDR3 is TGTGCCAGCAGTTTAGGACAGAAAGAGACCCAGTACTTC.

The chain recombines TRBV9 with TRBJ1-2; maybe TRBD1 (5 bases). With 0 bases removed from V and 8 bases from J, the gap between germline ends came to 11 bases. The CDR3 runs 13 residues. Germline lookup yields CDR1 SGDLS and CDR2 YYNGEE. CDR3 sequence: CASSVGGRGGYTF. DNA of the CDR3: TGTGCCAGCAGCGTAGGGGGGAGAGGAGGCTACACCTTC. Variable domain in full (rest from reference TRBV9 and TRBJ1-2): DSGVTQTPKHLITATGQRVTLRCSPRSGDLSVYWYQQSLDQGLQFLIQYYNGEERAKGNILERFSAQQFPDLHSELNLSSLELGDSALYFCASSVGGRGGYTFGSGTRLTVV.

The genes are TRBV6-5 and TRBJ2-3; 8 bases agree with TRBD2. Trimming at V came to 1 base and at J to 8 bases, leaving 11 bases not matched to a gene. Looked up from germline, CDR1 is MNHEY and CDR2 is SVGAGI. The CDR3 runs to 16 residues. In nucleotides, the CDR3 is TGTGCCAGCAGTTACTTGGCCGGGACTAGTGAGGGTACGCAGTATTTT. Amino acids: CASSYLAGTSEGTQYF.

The CDR3 nucleotides are TGTGCCAGCAGTCGGTCCCCCTACGAGCAGTACTTC. This gives the protein CASSRSPYEQYF. The rearrangement joins TRBV27 to TRBJ2-7; D is undetermined. The CDR3 covers 12 residues. V dropped 5 bases and J dropped 2 bases, with 7 bases sitting between them. Germline CDR1 is MNHEY and CDR2 is SMNVEV (reference sequence).

V and J are TRBV9 and TRBJ2-5; D perhaps matches TRBD1 (5 bases). CDR1 SGDLS and CDR2 YYNGEE come from the germline V gene. V lost 0 bases and J 4 bases, leaving 19 bases between the germline ends. The CDR3 covers 17 residues. CDR3 DNA sequence: TGTGCCAGCAGCGTAGGGACCTGGCGGCAGGGTGGAGAGACCCAGTACTTC. Translation gives CASSVGTWRQGGETQYF.

This rearrangement joins TRBV11-2 to TRBJ2-7; D is ambiguous. This CDR3 is 18 amino acids long. Trimming took off 0 bases at V and 2 bases at J, with 20 bases between the two ends. CDR1 SGHAT and CDR2 FQNNGV come from the germline V gene. The CDR3 protein is CASSLESVGPGGAYEQYF. The CDR3 bases are TGTGCCAGCAGCTTAGAGTCGGTTGGGCCAGGTGGAGCCTACGAGCAGTACTTC.

The V gene is TRBV18, the J gene TRBJ2-1; 7 bases agree with TRBD2. Unmatched junction bases numbered 17, after V lost 5 bases and J lost 10 bases. The V gene's germline CDR1 is KGHSH and CDR2 LQKENI. This CDR3 is 16 amino acids long. CDR3 nucleotide sequence: TGTGCCAGCTCATCGGTCAGGGAGGGGTTGGTGAGAGAGCAGTTCTTC. Translation gives CASSSVREGLVREQFF. The whole variable domain, filled in from reference TRBV18 and TRBJ2-1, reads NAGVMQNPRHLVRRRGQEARLRCSPMKGHSHVYWYRQLPEEGLKFMVYLQKENIIDESGMPKERFSAEFPKEGPSILRIQQVVRGDSAAYFCASSSVREGLVREQFFGPGTRLTVL.

This clone was counted a single time. This chain connects TRBV6-1 to TRBJ2-3; D assignment may be TRBD1 or TRBD2 (5 bases each). CDR1 and CDR2 (germline): MNHNS, SASEGT. CDR3 size: 15 residues. The germline V and J ends were trimmed by 1 base and 5 bases, with 13 bases remaining between them. DNA of the CDR3: TGTGCCAGCAGTGAAGTGACGGGGACGGGAGATACGCAGTATTTT. It yields the protein CASSEVTGTGDTQYF.

This chain links TRBV15 with TRBJ1-5; no clear D. This CDR3 is built from 14 residues. Trimming took off 0 bases at V and 3 bases at J, with 6 bases between the two ends. Germline V CDR1 and CDR2: LNHNV, YYDKDF (reference sequence). This CDR3 reads CATSREANNQPQHF. For the CDR3, the DNA is TGTGCCACCAGCAGAGAGGCGAACAATCAGCCCCAGCATTTT. Drawing the rest from reference TRBV15 and TRBJ1-5, the complete variable domain is DAMVIQNPRYQVTQFGKPVTLSCSQTLNHNVMYWYQQKSSQAPKLLFHYYDKDFNNEADTPDNFQSRRPNTSFCFLDIRSPGLGDTAMYLCATSREANNQPQHFGDGTRLSIL.

The rearrangement uses TRBV28 and TRBJ1-2; tentatively, D is TRBD1 (6 bases). Per germline, CDR1 MDHEN and CDR2 SYDVKM. V was cut by 6 bases and J by 2 bases, with 19 bases left in between. CDR3 length: 16 amino acids. The CDR3 DNA is TGTGCCAGCAGCCCTTCGGCCCAGGGGATAAACTATGGCTACACCTTC. Amino acids: CASSPSAQGINYGYTF.

This chain connects TRBV10-2 to TRBJ1-1; TRBD1 might be the D (6 bases). The CDR3 spans 11 residues. With 11 bases removed from V and 10 bases from J, the gap between germline ends came to 17 bases. Germline V gives CDR1 WSHSY, CDR2 SAAADI. The CDR3 reads CAGGSSDAAFF. As DNA, the CDR3 is TGCGCCGGGGGCTCTTCAGACGCAGCTTTCTTT.